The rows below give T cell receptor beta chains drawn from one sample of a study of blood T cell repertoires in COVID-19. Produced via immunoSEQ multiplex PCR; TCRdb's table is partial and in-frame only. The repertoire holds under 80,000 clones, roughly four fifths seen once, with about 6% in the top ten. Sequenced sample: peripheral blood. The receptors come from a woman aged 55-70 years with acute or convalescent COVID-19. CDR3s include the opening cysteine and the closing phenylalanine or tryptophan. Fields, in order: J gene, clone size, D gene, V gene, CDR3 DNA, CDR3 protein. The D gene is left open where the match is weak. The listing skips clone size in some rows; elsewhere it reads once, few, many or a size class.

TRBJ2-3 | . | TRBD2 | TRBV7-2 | TGTGCCAGCAGCTTGGCGGGGGGCACAGATACGCAGTATTTT | CASSLAGGTDTQYF
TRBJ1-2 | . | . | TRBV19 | TGTGCCAGTAGCAAAGGACTGCTACTCTATGGCTACACCTTC | CASSKGLLLYGYTF
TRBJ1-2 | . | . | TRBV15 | TGTGCCACCAGCAGAGAGCCGGGAACTAACTATGGCTACACCTTC | CATSREPGTNYGYTF
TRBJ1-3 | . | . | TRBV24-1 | TGTGCCACCAGTGACGACAGGACCCGCTCTGGAAACACCATATATTTT | CATSDDRTRSGNTIYF
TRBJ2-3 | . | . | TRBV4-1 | TGCGCCAGCAGCGGCCGGGTGGATACGCAGTATTTT | CASSGRVDTQYF
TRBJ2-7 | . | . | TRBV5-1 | TGCGCCAGCAGCTTGGTTCTGAGGACAGAGCCCTACGAGCAGTACTTC | CASSLVLRTEPYEQYF
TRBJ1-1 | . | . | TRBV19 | TGTGCCAGTAGTCCCGGGTGGAACACTGAAGCTTTCTTT | CASSPGWNTEAFF
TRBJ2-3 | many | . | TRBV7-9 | TGTGCCAGCAGCTTAGCCATAGGGGGAAGTGGCTTTGGGACAGATACGCAGTATTTT | CASSLAIGGSGFGTDTQYF
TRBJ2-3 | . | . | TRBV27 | TGTGCCAGCAGTTTACGGGTAGACACAGATACGCAGTATTTT | CASSLRVDTDTQYF
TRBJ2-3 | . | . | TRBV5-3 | TGTGCCAGAAGCACACCTCCGGATACGCAGTATTTT | CARSTPPDTQYF
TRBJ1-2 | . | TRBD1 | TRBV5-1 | TGCGCCAGCAGCTTGGCAGGACAGGGGATGATCGGAGGCTACACCTTC | CASSLAGQGMIGGYTF
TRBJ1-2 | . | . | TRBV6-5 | TGTGCCAGCAGTTCCCTCGGGATGCTTGGCTACACCTTC | CASSSLGMLGYTF
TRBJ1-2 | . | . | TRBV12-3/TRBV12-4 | TGTGCCAGCAGTTTACCGGGAGGGTATGGCTACACCTTC | CASSLPGGYGYTF
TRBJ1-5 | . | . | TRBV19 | TGTGCCAGTAGTATCCACTTCAGCAATCAGCCCCAGCATTTT | CASSIHFSNQPQHF
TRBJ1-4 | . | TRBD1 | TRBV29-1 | TGCAGCGTCTTGATGGGGACAGCAACTAATGAAAAACTGTTTTTT | CSVLMGTATNEKLFF
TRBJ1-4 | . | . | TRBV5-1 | TGCGCCAGCAGCACCGAACCGGATGAAAAACTGTTTTTT | CASSTEPDEKLFF
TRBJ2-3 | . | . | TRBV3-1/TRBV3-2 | TGTGCCAGCAGCCAAGTGGGGGCCGGGACAGATACGCAGTATTTT | CASSQVGAGTDTQYF
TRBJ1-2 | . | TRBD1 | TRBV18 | TGTGCCAGCTCGGAGGGACAGGGGGCAGGCTACACCTTC | CASSEGQGAGYTF
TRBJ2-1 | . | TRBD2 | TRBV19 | TGTGCCAGTAGTATGCGGGGGGCTTATTACAATGAGCAGTTCTTC | CASSMRGAYYNEQFF
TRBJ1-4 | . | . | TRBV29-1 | TGCAGCGTTGACTTTGGGAGGAATGAAAAACTGTTTTTT | CSVDFGRNEKLFF
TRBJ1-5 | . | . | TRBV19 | TGTGCCAGCCATGATCAGCCCCAGCATTTT | CASHDQPQHF
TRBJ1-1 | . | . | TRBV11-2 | TGTGCCAGCAGCTTAGTATGGGGCGGCTCGACTGAAGCTTTCTTT | CASSLVWGGSTEAFF
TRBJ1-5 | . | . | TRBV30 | TGTGCCTGGGACAGCGCTTCCAATCAGCCCCAGCATTTT | CAWDSASNQPQHF
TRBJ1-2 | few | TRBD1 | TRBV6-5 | TGTGCCAGCAGTTCCAGGGGGCTGGTCTATGGCTACACCTTC | CASSSRGLVYGYTF
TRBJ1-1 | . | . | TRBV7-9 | TGTGCCAGCAGCCAGGGAACGGGTGAAGCTTTCTTT | CASSQGTGEAFF
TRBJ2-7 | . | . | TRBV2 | TGTGCCAGCAGTGGCGGGACCCCCTGGGAGCAGTACTTC | CASSGGTPWEQYF
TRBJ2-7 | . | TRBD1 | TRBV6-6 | TGTGCCAGCAGTCGAAGACTTACGCAGGGGGCTGTCTACGAGCAGTACTTC | CASSRRLTQGAVYEQYF